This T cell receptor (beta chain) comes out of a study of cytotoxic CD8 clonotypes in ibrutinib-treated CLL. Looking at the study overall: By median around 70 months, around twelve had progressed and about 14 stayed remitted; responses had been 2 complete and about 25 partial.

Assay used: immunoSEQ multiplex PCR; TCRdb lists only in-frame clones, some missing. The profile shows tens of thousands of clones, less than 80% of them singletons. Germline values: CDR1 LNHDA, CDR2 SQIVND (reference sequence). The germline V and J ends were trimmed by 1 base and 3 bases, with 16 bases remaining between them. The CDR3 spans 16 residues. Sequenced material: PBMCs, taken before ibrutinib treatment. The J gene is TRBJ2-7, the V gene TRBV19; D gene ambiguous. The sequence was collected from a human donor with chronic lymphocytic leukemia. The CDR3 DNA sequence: TGTGCCAGTAGTATAGGTGGCTGGGCACGTGTCTACGAGCAGTACTTC. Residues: CASSIGGWARVYEQYF.